This TCR beta chain is from a study of blood T cells in healthy people across ages. The CDR3 is 14 amino acids. Germline assignment: CDR1 SGDLS and CDR2 YYNGEE. Then a second PCR, running about 7 to 11 cycles, was carried out with a sample-barcoded 5' primer and a J-beta primer mix. All cDNA molecules were each tagged by a template-switch adaptor with 12 random nucleotides. A single record per CDR3 protein comes from TCRdb applying MiXCR to the 5' RACE reads. The sample holds about 320,000 distinct CDR3 sequences, 25% to 30% seen once. This clonotype appeared a single time. Antigen: not known. The junction departs from the called germline gene at one end, perhaps through a read error. Study observations and caveats: In the absence of known donor CMV status, changes in expanded clonotypes were possibly confounded.

The chain combines TRBV9 with TRBJ2-3; D might be TRBD2 (5 bases). Source material: blood. This TCR was recovered from a woman aged 70 to 79 in good health. CDR3 loop: CAGSGVGSTDTQYF. The DNA for the CDR3 is TGTGCCGGCAGCGGAGTTGGAAGCACAGATACGCAGTATTTT.